A selection of T cell receptor beta chains follows, all from one sample in a study of T cells in tumors after PD-1 blockade. This table comes from immunoSEQ multiplex PCR, and its TCRdb copy is limited to in-frame clones, with some not included. The table lists tens of thousands of clones, around 74% of them singletons. The sequencing here drew on PBMCs, taken after anti-PD-1 treatment. All receptors derive from a human donor with basal cell carcinoma. Each CDR3 is given with its conserved first and last residue. D genes are given only for firm matches. Size tells how often a clone was seen (once, few, many) or the class of an expanded clone, and some rows leave it out.

D | size | J | V | DNA | CDR3
NA | few | TRBJ2-7 | TRBV24-1 | TGTGCCACCCAGGAGGCAGGTGGAATCGAGCAGTACTTC | CATQEAGGIEQYF
NA | NA | TRBJ2-3 | TRBV19 | TGTGCCAGTAGTAGTGGCGGGGGCCGCGATACGCAGTATTTT | CASSSGGGRDTQYF
TRBD1 | NA | TRBJ1-5 | TRBV5-6 | TGTGCCAGCAGCTCGGGACAGGGGGCTTTTAGGAATCAGCCCCAGCATTTT | CASSSGQGAFRNQPQHF
NA | few | TRBJ2-5 | TRBV12-2 | TGTGCAAGTCGCTTAGCTCGGGGCGGGCGGGAGACCCAGTACTTC | CASRLARGGRETQYF
NA | NA | TRBJ1-2 | TRBV5-4 | TGTGCCAGCAGCTTGGTTGGGGGAAAGGATGGCTACACCTTC | CASSLVGGKDGYTF
NA | few | TRBJ1-4 | TRBV18 | TGTGCCAGCTCACTGGGATTCTTGGCGAATGAAAAACTGTTTTTT | CASSLGFLANEKLFF
NA | NA | TRBJ1-2 | TRBV6-1 | TGTGCCAGCAGTGAAGCGTCGACAGCTAACTATGGCTACACCTTC | CASSEASTANYGYTF
TRBD1 | NA | TRBJ1-2 | TRBV25-1 | TGTGCCAGCAGTGCAACTTCGGGACAGGGGTACTATGGCTACACCTTC | CASSATSGQGYYGYTF
TRBD2 | NA | TRBJ2-3 | TRBV18 | TGTGCCAGCTCACCCCCGGGACTAGCGTCAGATACGCAGTATTTT | CASSPPGLASDTQYF
NA | NA | TRBJ1-5 | TRBV28 | TGTGCCAGCAGTCTTCCACACAGGGTTCGAAGCAATCAGCCCCAGCATTTT | CASSLPHRVRSNQPQHF
NA | few | TRBJ1-2 | TRBV6-5 | TGTGCCAGCAGCCGCCTGACACCCCGGGATGGCTACACCTTC | CASSRLTPRDGYTF
NA | NA | TRBJ2-2 | TRBV19 | TGTGCCAGTAGGCTTAGGGGCCGCACCGGGGAGCTGTTTTTT | CASRLRGRTGELFF
NA | NA | TRBJ2-7 | TRBV12-3/TRBV12-4 | TGTGCCAGCAGTTTAAAAGGGGTCGAGCAGTACTTC | CASSLKGVEQYF
TRBD1 | NA | TRBJ2-1 | TRBV7-2 | TGTGCCAGCAGCTACCGGGACAGTAATGAGCAGTTCTTC | CASSYRDSNEQFF
TRBD2 | NA | TRBJ2-3 | TRBV9 | TGTGCCAGCAGCCCAGAGCCGGGACTAGTTACAGATACGCAGTATTTT | CASSPEPGLVTDTQYF
NA | NA | TRBJ2-7 | TRBV19 | TGTGCCAGTAGTATCAACGGGATAGGGGGCGAGCAGTACTTC | CASSINGIGGEQYF
NA | few | TRBJ1-1 | TRBV20-1 | TGCAGTGCTGTCCTGAACACTGAAGCTTTCTTT | CSAVLNTEAFF
TRBD1 | NA | TRBJ2-7 | TRBV6-1 | TGTGCCAGCAGTGAATCCCAGGGGGCGAGCTCCTACGAGCAGTACTTC | CASSESQGASSYEQYF
NA | once | TRBJ2-7 | TRBV5-6 | TGTGCCAGCAGCTTACAGATCTCCTACGAGCAGTACTTC | CASSLQISYEQYF
NA | NA | TRBJ2-3 | TRBV28 | TGTGCCAGCAGTCCCGCGGGACGAGAAGACACAGATACGCAGTATTTT | CASSPAGREDTDTQYF
NA | NA | TRBJ2-7 | TRBV28 | TGTGCCAGCAGTTCACCCACCGGCAGCTCCTACGAGCAGTACTTC | CASSSPTGSSYEQYF
NA | once | TRBJ1-3 | TRBV6-4 | TGTGCCAGCCCCCCTTTCCTTAGCTCTGGAAACACCATATATTTT | CASPPFLSSGNTIYF
NA | NA | TRBJ1-2 | TRBV30 | TGTGCCTGGAGCGTTCTGGGGTTTAGGGGCTACACCTTC | CAWSVLGFRGYTF